The 18 T cell receptor beta chains in this list originate from one sample, sequenced in a study of blood T cell repertoires in COVID-19. Using immunoSEQ multiplex PCR, the repertoire was profiled, and TCRdb retains in-frame clones only, with some absent. The profile shows 90,000 to 120,000 clones, 80% to 95% of them singletons. Source material: peripheral blood. The source is a woman aged 30 to 39 with acute or convalescent COVID-19.

This clone appeared once. This chain joins TRBV28 and TRBJ1-2; 7 nucleotides match TRBD1. V gave up 7 bases and J gave up 8 bases; unmatched junction bases: 13. CDR3 size: 14 residues. Germline V gene data show CDR1 as MDHEN and CDR2 as SYDVKM. The CDR3 here is CASKSPDRVEGYTF. Written as DNA, the CDR3 is TGTGCCAGCAAATCGCCAGACAGGGTGGAAGGCTACACCTTC.

The V and J genes are TRBV6-5 and TRBJ2-7; 8 bases agree with TRBD2. Germline V CDR1 and CDR2: MNHEY, SVGAGI. The CDR3 has 15 amino acids. V gave up 5 bases and J gave up 6 bases; unmatched junction bases: 12. The CDR3 reads CASSPGRIAGSEQYF. The CDR3 DNA is TGTGCCAGCAGTCCGGGGAGAATAGCGGGGAGCGAGCAGTACTTC.

The chain uses TRBV28 and TRBJ1-3, with 9 bases identical to TRBD1. V lost 6 bases, J lost 0 bases, and 9 bases stayed unmatched. This CDR3 spans 17 amino acids. In germline, CDR1 is MDHEN, CDR2 SYDVKM. The DNA for the CDR3 is TGTGCCAGCAGAGCGACAGGGGGGTATGCCTCTGGAAACACCATATATTTT. Translated, it gives CASRATGGYASGNTIYF.

V usage is TRBV6-5 and J usage is TRBJ1-2; TRBD1 agrees at 8 bases. Germline CDR1 reads MNHEY; CDR2 reads SVGAGI. This CDR3 comprises 14 residues. Trimming at V came to 2 bases and at J to 7 bases, leaving 6 bases not matched to a gene. This CDR3 is CASSYSVRGPGYTF. For the CDR3, the DNA is TGTGCCAGCAGTTACAGTGTCAGGGGGCCTGGCTACACCTTC.

This clone was found once. The V call is TRBV28, the J call TRBJ1-2, with 8 bases identical to TRBD1. Trimming at V came to 6 bases and at J to 4 bases, leaving 4 bases not matched to a gene. The CDR3 length is 13 residues. In germline, CDR1 is MDHEN, CDR2 SYDVKM. CDR3 loop: CASRNTGGYGYTF. In DNA form, the CDR3 reads TGTGCCAGCAGGAACACAGGGGGCTATGGCTACACCTTC.

The CDR3 spells CASSFNRQGQSSGNTIYF. For the CDR3, the DNA is TGTGCCAGCAGCTTCAATCGACAGGGACAAAGCTCTGGAAACACCATATATTTT. The chain has TRBV7-6 and TRBJ1-3, with 7 bases lining up with TRBD1. Per germline, CDR1 SGHVS and CDR2 FNYEAQ. This CDR3 has 18 amino acids. The V and J ends lost 3 bases and 0 bases, in that order; junction bases with no gene match: 11.

The rearrangement uses TRBV20-1 and TRBJ2-5; D is uncertain. Germline CDR1 DFQATT, CDR2 SNEGSKA (reference sequence). V was cut by 4 bases and J by 7 bases, with 10 bases left in between. The CDR3 runs 11 residues. This chain's CDR3 is CSATLSGTQYF. In nucleotides, the CDR3 is TGCAGTGCTACCCTAAGTGGGACCCAGTACTTC.

The J gene is TRBJ1-1, the V gene TRBV10-3; no firm D call. Trimming removed 5 bases from V and 6 bases from J, with 19 bases in between. The V gene's germline CDR1 is ENHRY and CDR2 SYGVKD. This CDR3 region has 15 residues. The CDR3 DNA reads as TGTGCCATCAGTCCAGCGTCCGGCGGGAGCGCTGAAGCTTTCTTT. Its translation is CAISPASGGSAEAFF.

The V and J genes are TRBV3-1 (or the pseudogene TRBV3-2) and TRBJ2-7; TRBD1 matches at 7 bases. The CDR3 spans 15 residues. Losses at the gene ends were 1 base for V and 3 bases for J; bases not matched to a gene: 6. Germline V CDR1 and CDR2: LGHDT, YNNKEL (reference sequence). This CDR3 reads CASSQGPGQSYEQYF. DNA of the CDR3: TGTGCCAGCAGCCAAGGACCGGGACAGAGCTACGAGCAGTACTTC.

The chain recombines TRBV2 with TRBJ1-3; D perhaps matches TRBD1 (5 bases). CDR3 length: 15 amino acids. Germline V gene lookup returns CDR1 SNHLY and CDR2 FYNNEI. Trimming removed 4 bases at V and 0 bases at J, with 10 bases between. This CDR3 reads CASSGDSISGNTIYF. The DNA of the CDR3 is TGTGCCAGCAGTGGAGACAGCATCTCTGGAAACACCATATATTTT.

The chain couples TRBV5-1 to TRBJ2-7; perhaps TRBD2 as D (5 bases). This CDR3 has 14 residues. CDR1 and CDR2 from the germline V gene are SGHRS and YFSETQ. Trimming left V 3 bases short and J 3 bases short, with 13 bases between. The CDR3 is CASSYGKQNYEQYF. The CDR3, as DNA: TGCGCCAGCAGCTACGGGAAGCAGAACTACGAGCAGTACTTC.

J is TRBJ2-5 and V is TRBV11-2, with 11 bases that match TRBD1. J gave up 2 bases and V 4 bases, and 12 bases lay outside the gene matches. The CDR3 is 18 residues long. Looked up from germline, CDR1 is SGHAT and CDR2 is FQNNGV. CDR3 in amino acids: CASSSWKGQGVSQETQYF. The CDR3 DNA reads TGTGCCAGCAGCTCCTGGAAGGGACAGGGGGTCTCGCAAGAGACCCAGTACTTC.

The chain has TRBV5-1 and TRBJ1-6; D is unresolved. CDR1 and CDR2 from the germline V gene are SGHRS and YFSETQ. This CDR3 is built from 12 residues. The V and J ends lost 4 bases and 7 bases respectively, with 6 bases between them. In DNA form, the CDR3 reads TGCGCCAGCAGCCAGGTGAATTCACCCCTCCACTTT. This encodes CASSQVNSPLHF.

The chain combines TRBV5-1 with TRBJ1-2; D uncertain. The ends were cut back, 0 bases at V and 6 bases at J, with 9 bases in the middle. CDR1 and CDR2 (germline): SGHRS, YFSETQ. CDR3 length: 13 amino acids. CDR3 sequence reads: CASSLGRGDGYTF. For the CDR3, the DNA is TGCGCCAGCAGCTTGGGTCGGGGAGATGGCTACACCTTC.

This chain links TRBV5-1 with TRBJ1-4; 9 nucleotides line up with TRBD1. The V gene end was trimmed by 4 bases and the J gene end by 10 bases; junction bases not matched to a gene: 11. The germline gives CDR1 SGHRS, CDR2 YFSETQ. CDR3 length equals 15 residues. CDR3 bases: TGCGCCAGCAGCCGGGAAGGGACAGGGATGGGAAAACTGTTTTTT. Translated, it gives CASSREGTGMGKLFF.

The count of this clone is one. Here the CDR3 reads CAISESGVGANVLTF. The CDR3 nucleotides read TGTGCCATCAGTGAATCGGGTGTAGGGGCCAACGTCCTGACTTTC. The chain couples TRBV10-3 to TRBJ2-6; D is uncertain. The V end lost 3 bases, the J end lost 4 bases, and 10 bases lay between the germline ends. CDR3 length: 15 residues. CDR1 and CDR2 from the germline V gene are ENHRY and SYGVKD.

CDR3 in DNA: TGTGCCAGCAGACACCCTAGCGGGGGGTCCGGGACCCAGTACTTC. Amino acids: CASRHPSGGSGTQYF. The chain employs TRBV11-3 and TRBJ2-5; 11 bases map to TRBD2. CDR3 length: 15 residues. Germline V gene lookup returns CDR1 SGHNT and CDR2 YENEEA. Trimming at V came to 6 bases and at J to 7 bases, leaving 10 bases not matched to a gene.

The gene calls are TRBV12-5 and TRBJ1-4; 7 positions match TRBD1. The CDR3 sequence is 19 residues long. V gave up 1 base and J gave up 6 bases; unmatched junction bases: 17. Germline CDR1 LGHNT, CDR2 FRNRAP. CDR3 DNA sequence: TGTGCTAGTGGTTTGGGAGCCAAAGATCAAACAGGGGTGGATGAAAAACTGTTTTTT. This translates into CASGLGAKDQTGVDEKLFF.